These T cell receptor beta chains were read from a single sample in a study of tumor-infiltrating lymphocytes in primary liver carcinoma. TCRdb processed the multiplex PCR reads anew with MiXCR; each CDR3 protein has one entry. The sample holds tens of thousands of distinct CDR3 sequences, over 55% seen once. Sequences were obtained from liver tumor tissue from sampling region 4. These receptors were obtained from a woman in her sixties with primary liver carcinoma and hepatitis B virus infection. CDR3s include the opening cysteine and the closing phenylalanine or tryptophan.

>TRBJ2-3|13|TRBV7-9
CASSPGSADTQYF
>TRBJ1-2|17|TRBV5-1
CASSSGVVGTGDYGYTF
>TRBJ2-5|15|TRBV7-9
CASTTQVGPQETQYF
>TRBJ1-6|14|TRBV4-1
CASSQGRPNSPLHF
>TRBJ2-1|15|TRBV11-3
CASSLLSGDYNEQFF
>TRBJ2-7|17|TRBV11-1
CACSRSFGRASSYERYF
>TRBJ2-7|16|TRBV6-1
CASSEASIPPIYEEYF
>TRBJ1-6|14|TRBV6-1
CASRGDRNNSPLHF
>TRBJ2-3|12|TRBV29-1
CSVDFARDTQYF
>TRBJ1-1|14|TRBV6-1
CASSEYQEGTEAFF
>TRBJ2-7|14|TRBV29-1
CSVVGGRGVDEEYF
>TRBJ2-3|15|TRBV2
CTSRRDRGLADTQYF
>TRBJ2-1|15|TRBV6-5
CASRRGGGSSFVQFF
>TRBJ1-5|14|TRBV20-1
CSALTAYSNQPQHF
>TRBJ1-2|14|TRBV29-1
CSIGTGPPNYGYTF
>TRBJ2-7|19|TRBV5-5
CASSFQWGLAEILWYEQYF
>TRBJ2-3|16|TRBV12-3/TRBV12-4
CASSLGDRGITDMRYF
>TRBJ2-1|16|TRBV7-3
CASSETGLAGGNEQFF
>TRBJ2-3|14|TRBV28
CASILWGVTDTQYF
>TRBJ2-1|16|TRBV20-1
CSARDQLLSSYNEQFF
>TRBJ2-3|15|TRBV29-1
CSVMTGVSGIDTQYF
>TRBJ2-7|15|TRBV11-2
CASSLACGQSYEQYF
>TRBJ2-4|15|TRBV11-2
CVSCLDGWGRGIQYF
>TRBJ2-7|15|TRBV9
CASSPSWGRANEQYF
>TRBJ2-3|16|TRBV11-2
CASSAGCRASTDTQYF
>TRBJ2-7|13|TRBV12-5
CASTVDRGYKQYF
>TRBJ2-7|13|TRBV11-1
CANNFGDSYDQYF
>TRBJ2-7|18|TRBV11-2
CTGSLDWVSLAGPYEQYF
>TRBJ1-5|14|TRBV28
CASSPMEVNRPQHF
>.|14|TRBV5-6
CASSWRAITDAQHF
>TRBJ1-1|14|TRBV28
CASSLEQLNTEAFF
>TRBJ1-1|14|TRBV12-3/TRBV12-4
CASSTRTGATEAFF
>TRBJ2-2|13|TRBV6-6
CALRGSNNGELLF
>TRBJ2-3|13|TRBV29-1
CSVGRIDTDTQYF
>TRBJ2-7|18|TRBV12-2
CASHLLRPKRSSSYEQYF
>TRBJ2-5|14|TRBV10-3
CVICLSGKGETQYF
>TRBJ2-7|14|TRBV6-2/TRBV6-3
CASSSPDRYYEEYF
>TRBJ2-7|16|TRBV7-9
CASSLARGEGSYEQYF
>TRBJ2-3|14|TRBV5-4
CASSLAGAEDTHYF
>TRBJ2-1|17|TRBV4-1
CASSLTQGAGVHNEQFF
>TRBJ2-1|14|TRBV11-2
CASSPDSRYREQFF
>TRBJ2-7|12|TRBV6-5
CATPDPGYDQYF